One and the same sample provided the 20 T cell receptor beta chains below, sequenced in a study of OX40 agonist ivuxolimab in advanced cancers. Data came from immunoSEQ multiplex PCR; TCRdb stores just in-frame clones and leaves some out. Here the sample spans 45,000 to 60,000 clones, about 83% being singletons. This sample comprised CD4+ or CD8+ T cells sorted from blood, obtained in a trial of the OX40 agonist ivuxolimab. These receptors came from an adult with an advanced solid tumor such as melanoma, head and neck, liver or kidney cancer.

The CDR3 is CASSVVGGMRNEQFF. The CDR3 DNA reads as TGTGCCAGCAGCGTAGTTGGAGGGATGCGCAATGAGCAGTTCTTC. The chain links TRBV9 to TRBJ2-1; D may be TRBD2 (6 bases). The CDR3 sequence is 15 residues long. The V gene's germline CDR1 is SGDLS and CDR2 YYNGEE. The V and J ends lost 0 bases and 6 bases respectively, with 13 bases between them.

This chain connects TRBV7-8 to TRBJ2-1, with TRBD2 as a possible D gene (6 bases). The CDR3 consists of 15 residues. V lost 1 base to trimming and J lost 4 bases, with 11 bases between them. Germline CDR1 SGHVS, CDR2 FQNEAQ. The CDR3 DNA reads TGTGCCAGCAGCTTAGGGGTCGGGACTTACAATGAGCAGTTCTTC. Translating gives CASSLGVGTYNEQFF.

The chain links TRBV27 to TRBJ2-1, with D uncertain. CDR3 length: 16 amino acids. V lost 6 bases and J 4 bases, leaving 19 bases between the germline ends. CDR1 and CDR2 (germline): MNHEY, SMNVEV (reference sequence). CDR3 sequence: CASRPTGVMSYNEQFF. DNA of the CDR3: TGTGCCAGCAGACCTACTGGCGTTATGTCTTACAATGAGCAGTTCTTC.

The chain links TRBV9 to TRBJ2-2; D gene unclear. The germline V and J ends were trimmed by 3 bases and 6 bases, with 6 bases remaining between them. This CDR3 comprises 12 residues. The germline V gene encodes CDR1 SGDLS and CDR2 YYNGEE. The chain's CDR3 is CASSAGAGELFF. DNA of the CDR3: TGTGCCAGCAGCGCGGGTGCCGGGGAGCTGTTTTTT.

In DNA, the CDR3 is TGTGCCTGGAGTGTACTCGAAAAGTCTGAAGCTTTCTTT. It encodes CAWSVLEKSEAFF. The chain couples TRBV30 to TRBJ1-1; no reliable D call. Germline V gives CDR1 GTSNPN, CDR2 SVGIG (reference sequence). This CDR3 region has 13 residues. The V gene lost 0 bases and the J gene lost 6 bases, with 11 bases spanning the gap. Based on the CDR3 plus reference TRBV30 and TRBJ1-1, the full variable domain is SQTIHQWPATLVQPVGSPLSLECTVEGTSNPNLYWYRQAAGRGLQLLFYSVGIGQISSEVPQNLSASRPQDRQFILSSKKLLLSDSGFYLCAWSVLEKSEAFFGQGTRLTVV.

The J gene is TRBJ2-2, the V gene TRBV4-2, with TRBD2 matching 7 bases. The V segment lost 3 bases and the J segment 1 base; nucleotides outside the gene matches: 5. Looked up from germline, CDR1 is LGHNA and CDR2 is YNFKEQ. The CDR3 is 16 amino acids. Written as DNA, the CDR3 is TGTGCCAGCAGCCAGGTGGGGGGGAAGAACACCGGGGAGCTGTTTTTT. It encodes CASSQVGGKNTGELFF.

This clone was counted between two and nine times. The chain joins TRBV9 to TRBJ1-5; unclear D gene. V was clipped by 3 bases and J by 6 bases, with 13 bases between them. This CDR3 contains 14 residues. Per the germline V gene, CDR1 is SGDLS and CDR2 is YYNGEE. The CDR3 DNA is TGTGCCAGCAGCGCCGCGGGAGGGCGTCAGCCCCAGCATTTT. Protein: CASSAAGGRQPQHF.

The chain recombines TRBV27 with TRBJ1-1, with 7 bases fitting TRBD1. The CDR3 totals 11 residues. CDR1 and CDR2 (germline): MNHEY, SMNVEV (reference sequence). Trimming took 6 bases from V and 7 from J; bases not matched to a gene: 2. CDR3 coding DNA: TGTGCCAGCAGAACAGGGGTTGAAGCTTTCTTT. Protein product: CASRTGVEAFF.

V is TRBV9 and J is TRBJ2-7; 12 bases are shared with TRBD2. V was pared by 4 bases and J by 2 bases, with 1 base of the junction left unmatched. Germline V gives CDR1 SGDLS, CDR2 YYNGEE. The CDR3 runs to 14 residues. The CDR3 region is CASSLAGGAYEQYF. The DNA for the CDR3 is TGTGCCAGCAGCCTAGCGGGGGGGGCCTACGAGCAGTACTTC. Based on the CDR3 plus reference TRBV9 and TRBJ2-7, the full variable domain is DSGVTQTPKHLITATGQRVTLRCSPRSGDLSVYWYQQSLDQGLQFLIQYYNGEERAKGNILERFSAQQFPDLHSELNLSSLELGDSALYFCASSLAGGAYEQYFGPGTRLTVT.

The rearrangement links TRBV5-6 to TRBJ1-6, with 7 bases matching TRBD1. The CDR3 sequence is 14 residues long. The germline V gene has CDR1 SGHDT and CDR2 YYEEEE. The trim removed 3 bases at V and 5 bases at J, leaving 2 bases unmatched. Here the CDR3 reads CASSWDRNNSPLHF. The CDR3 nucleotides are TGTGCCAGCAGCTGGGACAGAAATAATTCACCCCTCCACTTT. Based on the CDR3 plus reference TRBV5-6 and TRBJ1-6, the full variable domain is DAGVTQSPTHLIKTRGQQVTLRCSPKSGHDTVSWYQQALGQGPQFIFQYYEEEERQRGNFPDRFSGHQFPNYSSELNVNALLLGDSALYLCASSWDRNNSPLHFGNGTRLTVT.

The chain couples TRBV4-1 to TRBJ1-1; TRBD1 agrees at 7 bases. The V gene's germline CDR1 is MGHRA and CDR2 YSYEKL. J gave up 10 bases and V 1 base, and 9 bases lay outside the gene matches. The CDR3 runs to 14 residues. In DNA form, the CDR3 reads TGCGCCAGCAGCCAAGTGGGACAGTCGGGGGGAGCTTTCTTT. Translated, it gives CASSQVGQSGGAFF.

This chain joins TRBV19 and TRBJ2-7; the D call may be TRBD1 or TRBD2 (5 bases each). Germline values: CDR1 LNHDA, CDR2 SQIVND (reference sequence). This CDR3 contains 15 residues. V was clipped by 4 bases and J by 2 bases, with 15 bases between them. The CDR3, as DNA: TGTGCCAGTAGTACCTCCGGGACGGGGACCTACGAGCAGTACTTC. This translates into CASSTSGTGTYEQYF.

The V call is TRBV4-3, the J call TRBJ1-5; D gene uncertain. Germline values: CDR1 LGHNA, CDR2 YSLEER. V gave up 0 bases and J gave up 9 bases, with 15 bases separating them. The CDR3 runs to 15 residues. In DNA form, the CDR3 reads TGCGCCAGCAGCCAAGATCGTAGTTCGATGGGGCCCCAGCATTTT. This translates into CASSQDRSSMGPQHF.

This clone was seen just once. This chain joins TRBV7-3 and TRBJ2-7; 12 positions match TRBD1. The V and J ends lost 0 bases and 4 bases, in that order; junction bases with no gene match: 13. CDR1 SGHTA and CDR2 FQGTGA come from the germline V gene. This CDR3 region has 19 residues. The CDR3, as DNA: TGTGCCAGCAGCTTAACTGATGCGCTGCGGGACAGGGGGCTTTACGAGCAGTACTTC. This gives the protein CASSLTDALRDRGLYEQYF.

The rearrangement uses TRBV7-9 and TRBJ2-3, with 9 bases fitting TRBD2. The ends lost 6 bases at V and 2 bases at J; junction bases unmatched: 6. The CDR3 has 15 residues. Germline V gene sequence: CDR1 SEHNR, CDR2 FQNEAQ (reference sequence). The CDR3 sequence: CASSPAGGLTDTQYF. In DNA, the CDR3 is TGTGCCAGCAGTCCCGCGGGGGGGCTCACAGATACGCAGTATTTT.

The chain recombines TRBV19 with TRBJ1-1; 10 bases line up with TRBD1. Germline CDR1 and CDR2: LNHDA and SQIVND (reference sequence). CDR3 length: 15 amino acids. J gave up 4 bases and V 3 bases, and 5 bases lay outside the gene matches. CDR3 DNA sequence: TGTGCCAGTAGTATTTCCAGGACAGGGGGCACTGAAGCTTTCTTT. This gives the protein CASSISRTGGTEAFF. Full variable domain (missing parts from reference TRBV19 and TRBJ1-1): DGGITQSPKYLFRKEGQNVTLSCEQNLNHDAMYWYRQDPGQGLRLIYYSQIVNDFQKGDIAEGYSVSREKKESFPLTVTSAQKNPTAFYLCASSISRTGGTEAFFGQGTRLTVV.

The chain is built from TRBV9 and TRBJ1-6, with a tentative D call TRBD1 (5 bases). Between the trimmed V and J ends, which lost 0 bases and 6 bases, there was a span of 10 bases. Germline V lookup: CDR1 SGDLS, CDR2 YYNGEE. This CDR3 is built from 15 residues. CDR3 region: CASSVDPGPNSPLHF. CDR3 sequence (DNA): TGTGCCAGCAGCGTAGACCCAGGGCCTAATTCACCCCTCCACTTT.

In this sample, this clone turned up once. The V gene is TRBV6-4, the J gene TRBJ2-2; D not certain. Trimming shortened V by 3 bases and J by 2 bases, and 4 bases separated the two germline ends. The CDR3 is 13 amino acids. Germline CDR1 reads MRHNA; CDR2 reads SNTAGT. The chain's CDR3 is CASSEDNTGELFF. CDR3 DNA sequence: TGTGCCAGCAGTGAGGACAACACCGGGGAGCTGTTTTTT.

The gene calls are TRBV16 and TRBJ1-2; D is ambiguous. In germline, CDR1 is KGHSY, CDR2 FQNENV. This CDR3 has 16 residues. V dropped 0 bases and J dropped 6 bases, with 17 bases sitting between them. The CDR3 reads CASSQSSGRDYDGYTF. CDR3 nucleotides: TGTGCCAGCAGCCAATCGAGTGGCAGAGATTATGATGGCTACACCTTC.

There are a few counts of this clone. The V call is TRBV27, the J call TRBJ1-6, with TRBD1 identical over 7 bases. V shed 1 base, J shed 7 bases, and the junction held 7 bases outside the gene matches. CDR1 MNHEY and CDR2 SMNVEV come from the germline V gene (reference sequence). This CDR3 region has 16 residues. The CDR3 protein is CASSLWSGTVNSPLHF. CDR3 nucleotide sequence: TGTGCCAGCAGTTTATGGTCCGGGACAGTCAATTCACCCCTCCACTTT.